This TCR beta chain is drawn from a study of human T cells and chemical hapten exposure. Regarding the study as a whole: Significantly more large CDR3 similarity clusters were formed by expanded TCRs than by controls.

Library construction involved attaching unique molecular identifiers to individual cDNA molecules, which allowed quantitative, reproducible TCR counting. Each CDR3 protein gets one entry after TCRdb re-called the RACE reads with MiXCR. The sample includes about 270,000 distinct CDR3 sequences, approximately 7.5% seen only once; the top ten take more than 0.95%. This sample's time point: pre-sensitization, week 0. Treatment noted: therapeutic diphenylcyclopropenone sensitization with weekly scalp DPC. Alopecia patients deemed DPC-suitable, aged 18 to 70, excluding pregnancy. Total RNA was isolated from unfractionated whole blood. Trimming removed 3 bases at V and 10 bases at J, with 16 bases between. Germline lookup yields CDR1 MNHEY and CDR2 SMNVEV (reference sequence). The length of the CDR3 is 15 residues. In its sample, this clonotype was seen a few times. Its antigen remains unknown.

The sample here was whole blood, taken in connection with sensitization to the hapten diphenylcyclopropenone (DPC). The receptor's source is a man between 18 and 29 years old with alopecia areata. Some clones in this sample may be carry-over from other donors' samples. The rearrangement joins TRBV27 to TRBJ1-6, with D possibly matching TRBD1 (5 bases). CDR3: CASSFIDQGRSPLHF. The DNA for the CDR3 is TGTGCCAGCAGTTTTATTGACCAGGGAAGGTCACCCCTCCACTTT.